This TCR beta chain was sequenced during a study of T cells after yellow fever vaccination. Findings and caveats of the study: Clones that expanded after primary vaccination mostly reappeared after the booster (around 96% CD4, 80% to 90% CD8).

This clonotype was recorded a few times. As yet, its antigen is unknown. A process of 5'RACE template switching, which added a universal primer site and UMIs, was used to make TCR cDNA. TCRdb reanalysed the 5' RACE reads using MiXCR and keeps one entry per CDR3 protein. The data show 100,000 to 150,000 distinct CDR3 sequences, approximately 16% seen once. The CDR3 runs 14 residues. Germline lookup yields CDR1 LGHNA and CDR2 YSLEER. The V and J ends lost 0 bases and 7 bases respectively, with 10 bases between them. The rearrangement links TRBV4-3 to TRBJ1-5; the D gene is possibly TRBD1 (5 bases). The sequenced sample was CD8+ T cells sorted from PBMCs, obtained 5 days after the yellow fever booster vaccination. The receptor was derived from a man aged 18 to 29 who received the YFV17D yellow fever vaccine. CDR3 bases: TGCGCCAGCAGCCAAGACTGGGGGGAACAGCCCCAGCATTTT. This codes for CASSQDWGEQPQHF.